This T cell receptor beta chain was profiled in a study of CD8 T cells in ankylosing spondylitis. Germline V gene sequence: CDR1 SGHAT, CDR2 FQDESV (reference sequence). This CDR3 is 18 amino acids long. V gave up 6 bases and J gave up 0 bases, with 18 bases separating them. In this sample, this clonotype turned up a few times. Its antigen remains unidentified. Study results and caveats: In ankylosing spondylitis blood, a motif of roughly eight highly homologous TCR beta variants appeared characteristic. Past research had described some motif variants in reactive arthritis synovial fluid and blood.

Making the TCR beta libraries involved quantitative 5'-RACE with molecular barcodes. Using its own MiXCR run on the 5' RACE reads, TCRdb lists one record per CDR3 protein. The sample lists more than 500,000 distinct CDR3 sequences, roughly 5.2% seen once, with around 3.5% in the top ten. The chain links TRBV11-1 to TRBJ2-6; a possible D gene is TRBD1 (6 bases). The origin of this receptor is a male donor with ankylosing spondylitis. Sequencing used blood, either unsorted or a sorted T cell fraction (not recorded which). The DNA for the CDR3 is TGTGCCAGCAGTTTTTTCCCGGGACACCCCTCTGGGGCCAACGTCCTGACTTTC. Translating it yields CASSFFPGHPSGANVLTF.